The sequence of this T cell receptor (beta chain) was determined in a study of blood T cell repertoires in COVID-19. The wider study: COVID-19 samples from acute and convalescent phases originated in the United States, Italy and Spain. The cDNA or gDNA used as material had been derived from T cells, B-cell-depleted T cells, or PBMCs.

Germline V gives CDR1 MNHEY, CDR2 SVGAGI. There are 13 residues in the CDR3. Trimming left V 8 bases short and J 4 bases short, with 14 bases between. Methods used by the authors: Amplification of reference gene primers was used by the study to estimate nucleated cell counts. Sequencing used immunoSEQ multiplex PCR; TCRdb keeps in-frame clones, though not all of them. V and J calls and clone size come straight from that table; D and trimming were deduced from the DNA. Of about 270,000 clones in the sample, 85% to 90% are singletons; the top ten hold 13%. A few counts support this clone. The chain uses TRBV6-5 and TRBJ1-1; TRBD1 might be the D (5 bases). The clonotype was recovered from a human donor in a cohort sampled during active COVID-19. The sample comprised peripheral blood. The CDR3 bases are TGTGCCAGCCAAGTCAGGGAAGGCACTGAAGCTTTCTTT. It specifies CASQVREGTEAFF.